These 17 T cell receptor beta chains originate from one sample sequenced in a study of T cell responses to AZD1222 COVID-19 vaccine. TCRdb's copy holds only in-frame clones and misses some; the assay was immunoSEQ multiplex PCR. The sample yields 150,000 or so clones, 92% seen once. Sequenced here: peripheral blood, sampled on day 0 of AZD1222 vaccination. The receptors come from an adult in good health.

The gene calls are TRBV9 and TRBJ1-5, with 10 bases identical to TRBD1. CDR1 is SGDLS, CDR2 YYNGEE, per germline. The CDR3 consists of 15 residues. V lost 3 bases and J lost 7; bases outside the gene matches: 7. CDR3 amino acids: CASSDGRTGGQPQHF. The CDR3 region has the DNA TGTGCCAGCAGCGATGGGAGGACAGGGGGACAGCCCCAGCATTTT.

The gene calls are TRBV2 and TRBJ1-4; unclear D gene. Germline loops: CDR1 SNHLY, CDR2 FYNNEI. V was pared by 3 bases and J by 8 bases, with 19 bases between. The CDR3 covers 16 residues. The CDR3 sequence: CASSEVLIVVGEKLFF. DNA for the CDR3: TGTGCCAGCAGTGAGGTCCTAATTGTGGTAGGGGAAAAACTGTTTTTT.

The chain uses TRBV9 and TRBJ2-2; a weak D match, TRBD1 (5 bases). The CDR3 loop spans 15 amino acids. Trimming cost V 4 bases and J 2 bases, with 12 bases left between them. Germline CDR1 reads SGDLS; CDR2 reads YYNGEE. The CDR3 DNA sequence: TGTGCCAGCAGCCTCGACAGTTTTAACACCGGGGAGCTGTTTTTT. Translated, it gives CASSLDSFNTGELFF.

The chain couples TRBV10-3 to TRBJ1-5; the D gene is possibly TRBD1 (6 bases). The germline CDR1 and CDR2 sequences are ENHRY and SYGVKD. Trimming took 5 bases from V and 4 from J, leaving 12 bases between them. The CDR3 contains 14 residues. In DNA form, the CDR3 reads TGTGCCATCAGTAAAGACAGGACAAATCAGCCCCAGCATTTT. This codes for CAISKDRTNQPQHF.

This sequence joins TRBV19 and TRBJ1-5, with D perhaps matching TRBD1 (6 bases). With 10 bases removed from V and 4 bases from J, the gap between germline ends came to 17 bases. This CDR3 contains 14 residues. Germline assignment: CDR1 LNHDA and CDR2 SQIVND (reference sequence). The CDR3 DNA is TGTGCCACCGCGGACAGCCTGTTAAATCAGCCCCAGCATTTT. Its protein product is CATADSLLNQPQHF. Based on the CDR3 plus reference TRBV19 and TRBJ1-5, the full variable domain is DGGITQSPKYLFRKEGQNVTLSCEQNLNHDAMYWYRQDPGQGLRLIYYSQIVNDFQKGDIAEGYSVSREKKESFPLTVTSAQKNPTAFYLCATADSLLNQPQHFGDGTRLSIL.

About this clone: The sample holds other DNA sequences that translate to the same CDR3. V gene TRBV7-2 combines with J gene TRBJ1-1; 8 bases agree with TRBD1. CDR3 length: 15 amino acids. V was pared by 2 bases and J by 5 bases, with 7 bases of the junction left unmatched. CDR1 is SGHTA, CDR2 FQGNSA, per germline. CDR3 sequence (DNA): TGTGCCAGCAGCTTAAGCCAGGGGGCCCGAACTGAAGCTTTCTTT. Encoded protein: CASSLSQGARTEAFF.

J is TRBJ2-3 and V is TRBV3-1 (or the pseudogene TRBV3-2); the D is unclear. Trimming cost V 0 bases and J 4 bases, with 20 bases left between them. The germline V gene encodes CDR1 LGHDT and CDR2 YNNKEL (reference sequence). The CDR3 length is 18 residues. The CDR3 coding sequence is TGTGCCAGCAGCCAAGATATTCCCCTTAGCCCTGGAGCAGATACGCAGTATTTT. Translated, it gives CASSQDIPLSPGADTQYF.

The chain employs TRBV7-2 and TRBJ2-7; weak D call: TRBD1 (5 bases). CDR3 length equals 16 residues. V was clipped by 1 base and J by 2 bases, with 15 bases between them. Germline V CDR1 and CDR2: SGHTA, FQGNSA. CDR3: CASSLGRGQGTYEQYF. For the CDR3, the DNA is TGTGCCAGCAGCTTAGGAAGGGGTCAGGGTACCTACGAGCAGTACTTC.

J is TRBJ1-2 and V is TRBV6-5; D is possibly TRBD1 (5 bases). Germline V CDR1 and CDR2: MNHEY, SVGAGI. The CDR3 contains 12 residues. V lost 6 bases to trimming and J lost 1 base, with 6 bases between them. The CDR3 region is CASRQGNYGYTF. The CDR3 nucleotides read TGTGCCAGCAGGCAGGGTAACTATGGCTACACCTTC.

The chain employs TRBV6-5 and TRBJ1-3; D uncertain. V was pared by 6 bases and J by 0 bases, with 12 bases between. This CDR3 has 15 residues. In germline, CDR1 is MNHEY, CDR2 SVGAGI. In DNA form, the CDR3 reads TGTGCCAGCAGGGTGATGGACTACTCTGGAAACACCATATATTTT. It codes for CASRVMDYSGNTIYF.

Concerning this clone itself: One end of the junction is discordant with germline, which a read error may explain. At the DNA level, this CDR3 is encoded by other sequences in the same sample as well. The chain carries TRBV6-5 and TRBJ2-7; 7 bases fit TRBD1. The CDR3 has 15 residues. Germline V gives CDR1 MNHEY, CDR2 SVGAGI. Here the CDR3 reads CASRARGGAGYEQYF. As DNA, the CDR3 is TGCGCCAGCAGAGCTCGAGGGGGCGCCGGGTACGAGCAGTACTTC.

V is TRBV28 and J is TRBJ1-5; 11 nucleotides agree with TRBD1. The CDR3 is made up of 15 amino acids. Trimming cost V 10 bases and J 2 bases; bases outside gene matches: 7. From germline, CDR1 is MDHEN and CDR2 SYDVKM. Here the CDR3 reads CAISDRGRGNQPQHF. The CDR3 bases are TGTGCCATCTCGGACAGGGGGCGGGGCAATCAGCCCCAGCATTTT.

The V call is TRBV11-3, the J call TRBJ2-2, with a weak D call TRBD1 (6 bases). Trimming cost V 3 bases and J 8 bases, with 7 bases left between them. The germline gives CDR1 SGHNT, CDR2 YENEEA. This CDR3 has 12 amino acids. CDR3 nucleotide sequence: TGTGCCAGCAGCTTCGGGACAGGGGAGCTGTTTTTT. It codes for CASSFGTGELFF.

The CDR3 nucleotides read TGTGCCAGCAGTGAACAGGACTCCTACGAGCAGTACTTC. Protein product: CASSEQDSYEQYF. The genes are TRBV6-1 and TRBJ2-7; no reliable D call. CDR3 length: 13 amino acids. Trimming removed 2 bases from V and 0 bases from J, with 5 bases in between. Looked up from germline, CDR1 is MNHNS and CDR2 is SASEGT.

This chain links TRBV3-1 (or the pseudogene TRBV3-2) with TRBJ2-7; 8 bases line up with TRBD2. CDR3 length: 17 residues. From germline, CDR1 is LGHDT and CDR2 YNNKEL (reference sequence). After removal of 0 bases from V and 2 bases from J, the junction contained 9 bases not matched to a gene. The CDR3 loop reads CASSQDLYGRATYEQYF. In DNA, the CDR3 is TGTGCCAGCAGCCAAGATCTTTACGGGAGGGCCACCTACGAGCAGTACTTC.

V gene TRBV4-1 combines with J gene TRBJ2-7; D remains ambiguous. There are 11 residues in the CDR3. V was trimmed by 3 bases and J by 3 bases, leaving 3 bases between them. Looked up from germline, CDR1 is MGHRA and CDR2 is YSYEKL. The CDR3: CASSHGYEQYF. Written as DNA, the CDR3 is TGCGCCAGCAGCCACGGCTACGAGCAGTACTTC.

This chain links TRBV19 with TRBJ1-5; weak D call: TRBD1 (5 bases). This CDR3 comprises 18 residues. The V end was cut by 9 bases, the J end by 0 bases, with 24 bases between. CDR1 is LNHDA, CDR2 SQIVND, per germline (reference sequence). In DNA form, the CDR3 reads TGTGCCAGCCGCGGCGGCCCGAGGGGTCTGTTTAGCAATCAGCCCCAGCATTTT. Amino acid sequence: CASRGGPRGLFSNQPQHF.